This T cell receptor beta chain was recorded in a study of shared clonotypes between healthy human individuals. General study findings and limits: Rarefaction demonstrated incomplete sorted-subset sequencing despite large depth. A generally larger estimated richness was seen in naive subsets than in memory subsets. Between several donors, naive CD4 clonotypes were shared at a level of about 5.3%.

Authors' analysis steps: From ImmunoSEQ came sequences covering only the junction and carrying no quality scores, so filtering differed. The protocol was immunoSEQ multiplex PCR, while the TCRdb copy is restricted to in-frame clones and leaves out a portion. V, J and clone size were drawn from that table, and D and trimming were deduced from the DNA. In the table there are a few million clones, roughly 92% of which are singletons. On this clone: What it recognizes is unknown.

This sequence originates from a young man in good health. Sequencing used naive CD4+ T cells sorted from blood. Indicated subset: CD45RA+ positively selected.

DNA of the CDR3: TGTGCTAGTGGTAGGACTAGCGGCTACAATGAGCAGTTCTTC. Amino acid sequence: CASGRTSGYNEQFF. The chain couples TRBV12-5 to TRBJ2-1; TRBD2 matches 10 bases. The CDR3 has 14 amino acids. With 5 bases clipped from V and 3 bases from J, the junction kept 1 base outside the gene matches. Germline V gives CDR1 LGHNT, CDR2 FRNRAP. Full variable domain (missing parts from reference TRBV12-5 and TRBJ2-1): DARVTQTPRHKVTEMGQEVTMRCQPILGHNTVFWYRQTMMQGLELLAYFRNRAPLDDSGMPKDRFSAEMPDATLATLKIQPSEPRDSAVYFCASGRTSGYNEQFFGPGTRLTVL.